This T cell receptor beta chain was sequenced during a study of human T cells and chemical hapten exposure. Study-level background: A roughly 2 cm by roughly 2 cm inner upper arm patch received 2% DPC for sensitization. Patients additionally received therapeutic doses of diphenylcyclopropenone on the scalp once a week, and this continued throughout the approximately 26-week study.

As to time point: patch test 1, 2 weeks after DPC sensitization. The treatment: therapeutic diphenylcyclopropenone sensitization with weekly scalp DPC. It was unfractionated whole blood from which total RNA was extracted. The CDR3 totals 12 residues. From germline, CDR1 is SQVTM and CDR2 ANQGSEA. Trimming pared 3 bases from V and 4 bases from J, leaving 8 bases between. A single record per CDR3 protein comes from TCRdb applying MiXCR to the RACE reads. This table has under 40,000 distinct CDR3 sequences, 5% to 8% appearing once. This clonotype showed up many times. Its target is unknown. Study-wide results and limits: Large CDR3 similarity clusters arose significantly more often from expanded TCRs than from controls. The immune response of these alopecia patients might not match healthy individuals'.

The chain carries TRBV29-1 and TRBJ2-3; tentatively, D is TRBD1 or TRBD2 (6 bases each). The sample in question was whole blood, obtained in connection with sensitization to the hapten diphenylcyclopropenone (DPC). The TCR originated in a woman under 40 with alopecia areata. Some clones in this sample may be carry-over from other donors' samples. The CDR3 reads CSVERGADTQYF. CDR3 coding DNA: TGCAGCGTTGAGAGGGGGGCAGATACGCAGTATTTT.